This TCR beta chain is drawn from a study of blood T cell repertoires in COVID-19. Overall study: Samples came from the United States, Italy and Spain, spanning acute and convalescent COVID-19.

Study processing details: Quantification of nucleated cells was approximated via reference gene primer amplification. Assay used: immunoSEQ multiplex PCR; TCRdb lists only in-frame clones, some missing. V and J calls and clone size are those listed in that table; D and trimming were worked out from the DNA. The sample shows approximately 360,000 clones, about 90% of them seen only once. The V and J ends lost 6 bases and 6 bases respectively, with 15 bases between them. This CDR3 has 13 amino acids. The sequenced sample consisted of peripheral blood. This clonotype was obtained from a man aged 35-49 years with acute or convalescent COVID-19. The V call is TRBV12-3 or TRBV12-4, the J call TRBJ2-7, with a weak D call TRBD1 (6 bases). DNA of the CDR3: TGTGCCAGCAGCTCACAGGGTTTGTCCGAGCAGTACTTC. Its translation: CASSSQGLSEQYF.